The following is a T cell receptor (beta chain) sequence with its context. These data originate in a study of T cells after somatic rescue of genetic block. The repertoire was sequenced with immunoSEQ multiplex PCR; TCRdb's copy has only in-frame clones and lacks some. Of 55,000 or so clones in the sample, 90% to 97% are singletons; the top ten hold approximately 0.073%. V gave up 4 bases and J gave up 5 bases, with 18 bases separating them. The CDR3 consists of 15 residues. Germline lookup yields CDR1 SEHNR and CDR2 FQNEAQ (reference sequence). The chain links TRBV7-9 to TRBJ2-7, with D possibly being TRBD1 or TRBD2 (5 bases each). The sequence was obtained from a child under two years old. Source material: peripheral blood mononuclear cells (PBMCs). CDR3 DNA: TGTGCCAGCAGCTCCCTCTGGACCAGGGACCACGAGCAGTACTTC. This translates into CASSSLWTRDHEQYF. Complete variable domain (other parts from reference TRBV7-9 and TRBJ2-7): DTGVSQNPRHKITKRGQNVTFRCDPISEHNRLYWYRQTLGQGPEFLTYFQNEAQLEKSRLLSDRFSAERPKGSFSTLEIQRTEQGDSAMYLCASSSLWTRDHEQYFGPGTRLTVT.